These 25 T cell receptor beta chains came from one sample sequenced in a study of cytotoxic CD8 clonotypes in ibrutinib-treated CLL. Data came from immunoSEQ multiplex PCR; TCRdb stores just in-frame clones and leaves some out. The sample lists more than 110,000 clones, 91% occurring once. Sequencing used PBMCs, obtained after 12 months of ibrutinib treatment. The origin of the receptors is a human donor with chronic lymphocytic leukemia.

The rearrangement uses TRBV2 and TRBJ1-2; the D gene is possibly TRBD1 (5 bases). Germline-derived CDR1 and CDR2 are SNHLY and FYNNEI. The CDR3 totals 14 residues. The ends were cut back, 8 bases at V and 1 base at J, with 14 bases in the middle. Written as DNA, the CDR3 is TGTGCCAGCGGGGCCCAGGGAGATAACTATGGCTACACCTTC. Translated, it gives CASGAQGDNYGYTF.

J is TRBJ1-1 and V is TRBV5-4; D is ambiguous. The V end was cut by 1 base, the J end by 1 base, with 5 bases between. The germline gives CDR1 SGHNT, CDR2 YYREEE (reference sequence). CDR3 size: 13 residues. CDR3 protein: CASSLQSNTEAFF. The CDR3 DNA sequence: TGTGCCAGCAGCTTGCAGTCGAACACTGAAGCTTTCTTT.

The chain uses TRBV6-5 and TRBJ2-4; TRBD1 is a possible D gene (6 bases). Germline CDR1 and CDR2: MNHEY and SVGAGI. This CDR3 is 14 amino acids long. V lost 5 bases, J lost 8 bases, and 16 bases lay in between. CDR3 sequence (DNA): TGTGCCAGCAGTCGGGGACACAAGGGGGACATTCAGTACTTC. Protein: CASSRGHKGDIQYF.

The chain recombines TRBV7-6 with TRBJ2-3; D possibly matches TRBD1 or TRBD2 (6 bases each). Germline CDR1 and CDR2: SGHVS and FNYEAQ. The V gene lost 5 bases and the J gene lost 7 bases, with 16 bases spanning the gap. The CDR3 sequence is 14 residues long. The CDR3 loop reads CASSHRSGDNTQYF. The CDR3 coding sequence is TGTGCCAGCAGCCACAGGTCGGGGGACAATACGCAGTATTTT.

The V call is TRBV28, the J call TRBJ1-1; D remains unclear. The germline CDR1 and CDR2 sequences are MDHEN and SYDVKM. Trimming stripped 8 bases from V and 4 bases from J, with 14 bases between. The CDR3 runs 13 residues. The CDR3 DNA reads TGTGCCAGCTCGGCCGGTTGGTCCACTGAAGCTTTCTTT. This codes for CASSAGWSTEAFF.

The chain employs TRBV7-3 and TRBJ2-6; D possibly corresponds to TRBD1 (6 bases). CDR3 size: 18 residues. Germline V gives CDR1 SGHTA, CDR2 FQGTGA. Trimming stripped 4 bases from V and 3 bases from J, with 19 bases between. The CDR3 reads CASSSTGLIGLGANVLTF. The DNA for the CDR3 is TGTGCCAGCAGCTCGACAGGTCTGATAGGGCTTGGGGCCAACGTCCTGACTTTC.

J is TRBJ1-1 and V is TRBV28; TRBD1 aligns across 11 bases. The CDR3 has 14 amino acids. Germline V gene data show CDR1 as MDHEN and CDR2 as SYDVKM. J lost 4 bases, V lost 4 bases, and 2 bases had no gene match. In DNA form, the CDR3 reads TGTGCCAGCAGTTCTGGACAGGGGGCCACTGAAGCTTTCTTT. This gives the protein CASSSGQGATEAFF. Looking up the rest from reference TRBV28 and TRBJ1-1 gives the full variable domain: DVKVTQSSRYLVKRTGEKVFLECVQDMDHENMFWYRQDPGLGLRLIYFSYDVKMKEKGDIPEGYSVSREKKERFSLILESASTNQTSMYLCASSSGQGATEAFFGQGTRLTVV.

This clone was observed a single time. The chain couples TRBV4-2 to TRBJ2-7, with D uncertain. Germline V gene sequence: CDR1 LGHNA, CDR2 YNFKEQ. This CDR3 contains 16 residues. Trimming removed 0 bases at V and 5 bases at J, with 17 bases between. The CDR3 coding sequence is TGTGCCAGCAGCCAAGAAAAAGGGCGTGTAGTTAACGAGCAGTACTTC. This codes for CASSQEKGRVVNEQYF.

This clone was detected only once. The rearrangement uses TRBV4-1 and TRBJ2-1, with a tentative D call TRBD1 (5 bases). CDR1 MGHRA and CDR2 YSYEKL come from the germline V gene. This CDR3 is 13 amino acids long. The V end lost 6 bases, the J end lost 12 bases, and 18 bases lay between the germline ends. The CDR3 DNA is TGCGCCAGCAGTTCCGACAGTGGCCCCGTGCAGTTCTTC. Its translation is CASSSDSGPVQFF.

This clone showed up just a few times. The chain joins TRBV27 to TRBJ2-7, with D maybe TRBD2 (6 bases). Trimming removed 6 bases from V and 4 bases from J, with 10 bases in between. The length of the CDR3 is 12 residues. Germline V gene lookup returns CDR1 MNHEY and CDR2 SMNVEV (reference sequence). The CDR3 sequence: CASREGLYEQYF. In nucleotides, the CDR3 is TGTGCCAGCAGAGAGGGACTTTACGAGCAGTACTTC.

The chain combines TRBV9 with TRBJ2-7, with D uncertain. Germline V gene sequence: CDR1 SGDLS, CDR2 YYNGEE. CDR3 length: 13 amino acids. Trimming took off 3 bases at V and 5 bases at J, with 12 bases between the two ends. DNA of the CDR3: TGTGCCAGCAGCGGGGATGCTGGGGACGAGCAGTACTTC. Its translation: CASSGDAGDEQYF.

The V call is TRBV10-2, the J call TRBJ2-1; 8 bases fit TRBD1. Germline V gene sequence: CDR1 WSHSY, CDR2 SAAADI. Trimming at V came to 7 bases and at J to 5 bases, leaving 4 bases not matched to a gene. The CDR3 runs to 13 residues. The CDR3 spells CASTRTGHNEQFF. CDR3 nucleotides: TGCGCCAGCACTCGGACAGGGCACAATGAGCAGTTCTTC.

This clone was seen just once. The rearrangement links TRBV6-5 to TRBJ1-2, with 9 bases matching TRBD1. The CDR3 sequence is 16 residues long. Germline V lookup: CDR1 MNHEY, CDR2 SVGAGI. J was trimmed by 4 bases and V by 0 bases; bases with no gene match: 6. DNA of the CDR3: TGTGCCAGCAGTTACTCGAGCGGACAGGGGTCCTATGGCTACACCTTC. Translation: CASSYSSGQGSYGYTF.

The chain combines TRBV2 with TRBJ2-5, with 10 bases aligning to TRBD2. Losses at the gene ends were 3 bases for V and 6 bases for J; bases not matched to a gene: 10. This CDR3 contains 16 residues. CDR1 is SNHLY and CDR2 is FYNNEI in the germline V gene. The CDR3: CASSDKREGVGKTQYF. Written as DNA, the CDR3 is TGTGCCAGCAGTGACAAGCGGGAGGGAGTGGGGAAGACCCAGTACTTC. The complete variable domain, with remaining parts taken from reference TRBV2 and TRBJ2-5, reads EPEVTQTPSHQVTQMGQEVILRCVPISNHLYFYWYRQILGQKVEFLVSFYNNEISEKSEIFDDQFSVERPDGSNFTLKIRSTKLEDSAMYFCASSDKREGVGKTQYFGPGTRLLVL.

The chain has TRBV18 and TRBJ1-2; possibly TRBD1 for D (5 bases). V was clipped by 2 bases and J by 4 bases, with 11 bases between them. This CDR3 comprises 14 residues. Germline V gene sequence: CDR1 KGHSH, CDR2 LQKENI. CDR3 coding DNA: TGTGCCAGCTCACCAGAGGCAGGGCTCTATGGCTACACCTTC. The encoded protein is CASSPEAGLYGYTF.

The chain couples TRBV6-5 to TRBJ1-5; the D gene is possibly TRBD1 (5 bases). CDR1 is MNHEY, CDR2 SVGAGI, per germline. V lost 0 bases and J lost 2, with 11 bases in between. CDR3 length equals 16 residues. The CDR3 DNA reads as TGTGCCAGCAGTTACTCGGGGGGAGCGGGCAATCAGCCCCAGCATTTT. It encodes CASSYSGGAGNQPQHF.

The genes are TRBV5-6 and TRBJ2-5; maybe TRBD1 (5 bases). The CDR3 extends over 14 amino acids. V lost 7 bases and J lost 3, with 16 bases in between. Per germline, CDR1 SGHDT and CDR2 YYEEEE. The CDR3 loop is CASLGRAVEETQYF. CDR3 nucleotide sequence: TGTGCCAGCCTAGGCAGGGCGGTTGAAGAGACCCAGTACTTC.

This chain joins TRBV7-3 and TRBJ2-4; D is undetermined. This CDR3 comprises 13 residues. Germline CDR1 SGHTA, CDR2 FQGTGA. Trimming took 2 bases from V and 9 from J, leaving 11 bases between them. The CDR3 nucleotides are TGTGCCAGCAGCTTAGGCGGAGAAGGCATTCAGTACTTC. It codes for CASSLGGEGIQYF.

This CDR3 reads CASKSTSSYEQYF. The CDR3 nucleotides are TGTGCCAGCAAGTCTACATCCTCCTACGAGCAGTACTTC. The V call is TRBV27, the J call TRBJ2-7; D unresolved. Germline V CDR1 and CDR2: MNHEY, SMNVEV (reference sequence). The CDR3 is 13 amino acids. Trimming cost V 7 bases and J 0 bases, with 10 bases left between them.

The rearrangement joins TRBV7-8 to TRBJ2-1; no reliable D call. The CDR3 consists of 16 residues. The germline V gene has CDR1 SGHVS and CDR2 FQNEAQ. The V end lost 5 bases, the J end lost 7 bases, and 21 bases lay between the germline ends. In nucleotides, the CDR3 is TGTGCCAGCAGCATCGTGTCGGGCCGGGTTAGAAATGAGCAGTTCTTC. Protein product: CASSIVSGRVRNEQFF.

The genes are TRBV11-2 and TRBJ1-1; D is perhaps TRBD1 (5 bases). The ends were cut back, 1 base at V and 3 bases at J, with 9 bases in the middle. Germline values: CDR1 SGHAT, CDR2 FQNNGV. This CDR3 has 14 residues. DNA for the CDR3: TGTGCCAGCAGCTTAGGAGACAGCCACACTGAAGCTTTCTTT. This sequence encodes CASSLGDSHTEAFF.

The chain employs TRBV4-1 and TRBJ2-7; D not certain. The CDR3 contains 15 residues. V gave up 0 bases and J gave up 0 bases, with 9 bases separating them. CDR1 MGHRA and CDR2 YSYEKL come from the germline V gene. The CDR3 here is CASSQDLVSSYEQYF. DNA of the CDR3: TGCGCCAGCAGCCAAGACCTGGTTAGCTCCTACGAGCAGTACTTC.

The chain is built from TRBV6-5 and TRBJ2-7; TRBD1 matches at 7 bases. J lost 5 bases, V lost 1 base, and 8 bases had no gene match. Germline CDR1 MNHEY, CDR2 SVGAGI. The CDR3 extends over 15 amino acids. CDR3 residues: CASSYLYRGPHEQYF. CDR3 coding DNA: TGTGCCAGCAGTTACTTGTACAGGGGCCCCCACGAGCAGTACTTC.

This chain uses TRBV19 with TRBJ1-5; no firm D call. Per the germline V gene, CDR1 is LNHDA and CDR2 is SQIVND (reference sequence). V was cut by 5 bases and J by 0 bases, with 8 bases left in between. The CDR3 loop spans 14 amino acids. The CDR3 DNA is TGTGCCAGTAGTCCCCATAATAGCAATCAGCCCCAGCATTTT. This translates into CASSPHNSNQPQHF.

The V and J genes are TRBV19 and TRBJ1-1; 8 bases agree with TRBD1. Germline assignment: CDR1 LNHDA and CDR2 SQIVND (reference sequence). The V and J ends lost 8 bases and 4 bases, in that order; junction bases with no gene match: 9. The CDR3 is made up of 14 amino acids. CDR3 protein: CASGRDRTGTEAFF. The CDR3 DNA follows: TGTGCCAGTGGTAGGGACAGGACGGGCACTGAAGCTTTCTTT.